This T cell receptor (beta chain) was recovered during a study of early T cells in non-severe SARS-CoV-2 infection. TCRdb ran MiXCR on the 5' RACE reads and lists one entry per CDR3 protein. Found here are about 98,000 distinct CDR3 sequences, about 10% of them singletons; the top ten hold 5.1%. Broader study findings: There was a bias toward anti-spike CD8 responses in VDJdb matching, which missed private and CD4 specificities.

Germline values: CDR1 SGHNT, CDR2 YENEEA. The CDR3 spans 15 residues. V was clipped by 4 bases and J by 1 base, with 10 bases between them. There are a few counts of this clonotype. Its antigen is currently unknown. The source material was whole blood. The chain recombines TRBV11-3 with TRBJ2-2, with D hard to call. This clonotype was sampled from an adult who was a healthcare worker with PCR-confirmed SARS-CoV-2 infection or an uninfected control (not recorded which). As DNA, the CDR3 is TGTGCCAGCAGCTCCTGGTCCGAGAACACCGGGGAGCTGTTTTTT. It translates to CASSSWSENTGELFF.